The present entry profiles one T cell receptor (beta chain) with its context. Its specificity is unknown. TCRdb's table, derived via immunoSEQ multiplex PCR, lists solely in-frame clones and lacks some. The sample lists about 130,000 clones; just under 95% were seen once. Unmatched junction bases numbered 3, after V lost 7 bases and J lost 3 bases. The CDR3 is 12 amino acids. The germline CDR1 and CDR2 sequences are ENHRY and SYGVKD. This sample stems from a study of T cell responses to AZD1222 COVID-19 vaccine. Whole-study results and caveats: Seropositive status at baseline applied to only 6 or 7 AZD1222 recipients.

The sequence was obtained from an adult who received the AZD1222 COVID-19 vaccine. The rearrangement uses TRBV10-3 and TRBJ2-7; the match to TRBD2 covers 7 bases. Specimen: peripheral blood, collected 28 days after the second AZD1222 dose. The CDR3 spells CAITGGDYEQYF. The DNA for the CDR3 is TGTGCCATCACTGGGGGGGACTACGAGCAGTACTTC.